The 32 T cell receptor beta chains listed next were all sequenced from one sample in a study of T cells and Merkel cell carcinoma outcomes. The repertoire was sequenced with immunoSEQ multiplex PCR; TCRdb's copy has only in-frame clones and lacks some. The table has 5,000 to 8,000 clones, about four fifths seen once. The sequenced material came from tumor tissue from Merkel cell carcinoma. The receptors stem from a human donor with Merkel cell carcinoma. Some clones in this sample may be carry-over from other donors' samples.

The chain links TRBV5-6 to TRBJ2-7, with 9 nucleotides matching TRBD1. This CDR3 comprises 14 residues. Germline CDR1 is SGHDT and CDR2 is YYEEEE. Germline trimming cut 4 bases from V and 4 bases from J; bases unmatched to any gene: 6. This CDR3 is CASSAPGQGYEQYF. The CDR3 DNA reads as TGTGCCAGCAGCGCACCGGGACAGGGATACGAGCAGTACTTC.

V usage is TRBV5-1 and J usage is TRBJ2-2; D tentatively reads TRBD1 or TRBD2 (5 bases each). Per the germline V gene, CDR1 is SGHRS and CDR2 is YFSETQ. Trimming left V 0 bases short and J 3 bases short, with 12 bases between. CDR3 length equals 16 residues. The CDR3 region is CASSLALRGDTGELFF. In DNA form, the CDR3 reads TGCGCCAGCAGCTTGGCTCTTAGGGGAGACACCGGGGAGCTGTTTTTT.

The chain combines TRBV6-5 with TRBJ2-7, with 9 bases matching TRBD2. J was trimmed by 3 bases and V by 1 base; bases with no gene match: 4. There are 15 residues in the CDR3. CDR1 is MNHEY and CDR2 is SVGAGI in the germline V gene. Here the CDR3 DNA reads TGTGCCAGCAGTTACTGGGCTAGCGGGAACTACGAGCAGTACTTC. It encodes CASSYWASGNYEQYF.

This clone was picked up one time. The chain uses TRBV10-3 and TRBJ2-3; the match to TRBD2 covers 10 bases. This CDR3 region has 21 residues. The germline V gene encodes CDR1 ENHRY and CDR2 SYGVKD. J was trimmed by 0 bases and V by 0 bases; bases with no gene match: 15. CDR3 bases: TGTGCCATCAGTGAGTCCAAACCCGAGTCGGGACTAGCGTCTAGCACAGATACGCAGTATTTT. Its translation: CAISESKPESGLASSTDTQYF.

The rearrangement joins TRBV4-2 to TRBJ2-7; 7 bases fit TRBD2. In germline, CDR1 is LGHNA, CDR2 YNFKEQ. V was pared by 2 bases and J by 5 bases, with 9 bases of the junction left unmatched. CDR3 length: 15 residues. This CDR3 is CASSQSGGRGDEQYF. CDR3 DNA sequence: TGTGCCAGCAGCCAATCAGGCGGGAGAGGGGACGAGCAGTACTTC.

The chain employs TRBV4-3 and TRBJ1-1; 11 nucleotides agree with TRBD1. Germline CDR1 reads LGHNA; CDR2 reads YSLEER. Trimming removed 4 bases from V and 1 base from J; junction bases left unmatched: 8. The CDR3 is made up of 17 amino acids. The CDR3 loop is CASSRPGTGGRNTEAFF. The CDR3 DNA follows: TGCGCCAGCAGCCGCCCCGGGACAGGGGGGAGGAACACTGAAGCTTTCTTT.

The rearrangement joins TRBV10-3 to TRBJ2-2; TRBD1 aligns across 9 bases. The junction had 4 bases not matched to a gene; V was cut back by 4 bases and J by 4 bases. This CDR3 has 15 residues. The germline V gene encodes CDR1 ENHRY and CDR2 SYGVKD. For the CDR3, the DNA is TGTGCCATCAGTGTCGGACAGGGGAGCACCGGGGAGCTGTTTTTT. Amino acid sequence: CAISVGQGSTGELFF.

The V gene is TRBV30, the J gene TRBJ2-1, with D possibly being TRBD2 (6 bases). V gave up 1 base and J gave up 5 bases, with 15 bases separating them. CDR3 length equals 15 residues. CDR1 is GTSNPN, CDR2 SVGIG, per germline (reference sequence). CDR3 DNA: TGTGCCTGGAGTGGTACTAGCAGGAAACACAATGAGCAGTTCTTC. Its translation is CAWSGTSRKHNEQFF.

The chain has TRBV28 and TRBJ1-2; TRBD1 might be the D (6 bases). The CDR3 covers 13 residues. Germline V gene sequence: CDR1 MDHEN, CDR2 SYDVKM. Trimming cost V 3 bases and J 2 bases, with 7 bases left between them. The CDR3: CASSLQGNYGYTF. CDR3 nucleotide sequence: TGTGCCAGCAGTTTGCAGGGGAACTATGGCTACACCTTC.

CDR3 nucleotides: TGCAGCGTTGTTCGGTGGGTGGGTAACAATGAGCAGTTCTTC. Translated, it gives CSVVRWVGNNEQFF. The chain couples TRBV29-1 to TRBJ2-1, with unresolved D. Germline V gives CDR1 SQVTM, CDR2 ANQGSEA. CDR3 size: 14 residues. V was trimmed by 4 bases and J by 5 bases, leaving 15 bases between them.

The CDR3 nucleotides read TGTGCCAGCAGTTACCGGGACCCAAACTATGGCTACACCTTC. As protein: CASSYRDPNYGYTF. The chain carries TRBV6-6 and TRBJ1-2; D perhaps matches TRBD1 (5 bases). The CDR3 is 14 amino acids. Germline assignment: CDR1 MNHNY and CDR2 SVGAGI (reference sequence). With 2 bases removed from V and 2 bases from J, the gap between germline ends came to 9 bases.

This clone was recorded a few times. V and J are TRBV30 and TRBJ1-5; no clear D. Deletions cut 7 bases from V and 2 bases from J, with 6 bases between. Germline-derived CDR1 and CDR2 are GTSNPN and SVGIG (reference sequence). The CDR3 runs to 11 residues. Here the CDR3 DNA reads TGTGCCTTCGGGGGCAATCAGCCCCAGCATTTT. It codes for CAFGGNQPQHF.

The chain recombines TRBV15 with TRBJ2-7; D not certain. V lost 1 base to trimming and J lost 1 base, with 14 bases between them. From germline, CDR1 is LNHNV and CDR2 YYDKDF (reference sequence). The CDR3 is 16 amino acids. Here the CDR3 DNA reads TGTGCCACCAGCAGAGGAGCGACACTTTCATCCTACGAGCAGTACTTC. It translates to CATSRGATLSSYEQYF. Based on the CDR3 plus reference TRBV15 and TRBJ2-7, the full variable domain is DAMVIQNPRYQVTQFGKPVTLSCSQTLNHNVMYWYQQKSSQAPKLLFHYYDKDFNNEADTPDNFQSRRPNTSFCFLDIRSPGLGDTAMYLCATSRGATLSSYEQYFGPGTRLTVT.

The chain is built from TRBV4-3 and TRBJ1-1, with D hard to call. V dropped 4 bases and J dropped 2 bases, with 8 bases sitting between them. Germline V gene data show CDR1 as LGHNA and CDR2 as YSLEER. The CDR3 consists of 13 residues. For the CDR3, the DNA is TGCGCCAGCAGCCCGGACGGTAACACTGAAGCTTTCTTT. It codes for CASSPDGNTEAFF.

This chain links TRBV18 with TRBJ2-2, with a tentative D call TRBD2 (5 bases). The CDR3 covers 15 residues. CDR1 is KGHSH, CDR2 LQKENI, per germline. V lost 0 bases to trimming and J lost 1 base, with 6 bases between them. The CDR3 sequence: CASSPPAGNTGELFF. CDR3 sequence (DNA): TGTGCCAGCTCACCACCGGCGGGGAACACCGGGGAGCTGTTTTTT.

The V and J genes are TRBV15 and TRBJ1-3, with D unresolved. Looked up from germline, CDR1 is LNHNV and CDR2 is YYDKDF (reference sequence). The V end was cut by 7 bases, the J end by 0 bases, with 7 bases between. The CDR3 totals 13 residues. CDR3 in amino acids: CATKEISGNTIYF. The CDR3 DNA follows: TGTGCCACCAAAGAGATCTCTGGAAACACCATATATTTT.

The chain joins TRBV7-2 to TRBJ1-5; TRBD1 might be the D (6 bases). V was shortened by 5 bases and J by 7 bases, with 18 bases between the two germline ends. The V gene's germline CDR1 is SGHTA and CDR2 FQGNSA. The CDR3 sequence is 15 residues long. The CDR3 here is CASSLGGALGQPQHF. For the CDR3, the DNA is TGTGCCAGCAGCCTAGGGGGTGCCCTGGGGCAGCCCCAGCATTTT.

This clone occurred a few times. This sequence joins TRBV6-5 and TRBJ1-1; a possible D gene is TRBD1 (5 bases). The ends were cut back, 7 bases at V and 4 bases at J, with 16 bases in the middle. The CDR3 is made up of 14 amino acids. In germline, CDR1 is MNHEY, CDR2 SVGAGI. The CDR3 DNA follows: TGTGCCAGCATAGAAACCCAGGGAGGCACTGAAGCTTTCTTT. Its translation: CASIETQGGTEAFF.

The chain recombines TRBV6-1 with TRBJ1-2; D ambiguous. In germline, CDR1 is MNHNS, CDR2 SASEGT. Trimming left V 2 bases short and J 5 bases short, with 6 bases between. The CDR3 has 12 residues. The CDR3 is CASSERQYGYTF. CDR3 nucleotides: TGTGCCAGCAGTGAACGCCAATATGGCTACACCTTC.

The chain carries TRBV5-1 and TRBJ2-2, with TRBD2 matching over 10 bases. V lost 2 bases, J lost 4 bases, and 8 bases stayed unmatched. This CDR3 has 17 residues. Germline lookup yields CDR1 SGHRS and CDR2 YFSETQ. The CDR3, as DNA: TGCGCCAGCAGCTTTCAAGCGGGAGGGGGTAGCACCGGGGAGCTGTTTTTT. It yields the protein CASSFQAGGGSTGELFF.

This sequence joins TRBV25-1 and TRBJ2-3; 10 positions match TRBD2. Trimming removed 5 bases from V and 1 base from J; junction bases left unmatched: 3. Germline loops: CDR1 MGHDK, CDR2 SYGVNS. There are 15 residues in the CDR3. Here the CDR3 DNA reads TGTGCCAGCAGTTTAGCGGGAGGCGGCACAGATACGCAGTATTTT. Translated: CASSLAGGGTDTQYF.

The chain joins TRBV7-9 to TRBJ2-7; 13 positions agree with TRBD2. After removal of 5 bases from V and 5 bases from J, the junction contained 12 bases not matched to a gene. The germline V gene has CDR1 SEHNR and CDR2 FQNEAQ (reference sequence). This CDR3 is built from 17 residues. CDR3 residues: CASSTLAGTSGIHEQYF. The DNA for the CDR3 is TGTGCCAGCAGCACTCTAGCCGGGACTAGCGGGATACACGAGCAGTACTTC. Filled out from reference TRBV7-9 and TRBJ2-7, the complete variable domain reads DTGVSQNPRHKITKRGQNVTFRCDPISEHNRLYWYRQTLGQGPEFLTYFQNEAQLEKSRLLSDRFSAERPKGSFSTLEIQRTEQGDSAMYLCASSTLAGTSGIHEQYFGPGTRLTVT.

This chain joins TRBV14 and TRBJ1-4; D unresolved. CDR3 length: 18 residues. Deletions cut 2 bases from V and 7 bases from J, with 23 bases between. Germline assignment: CDR1 SGHDN and CDR2 FVKESK. The CDR3 reads CASSQKGWGATASEKLFF. The CDR3 DNA is TGTGCCAGCAGCCAAAAAGGATGGGGAGCCACAGCCAGTGAAAAACTGTTTTTT.

V is TRBV10-3 and J is TRBJ2-7; unclear D gene. Trimming took off 2 bases at V and 0 bases at J, with 5 bases between the two ends. The CDR3 length is 13 residues. Per the germline V gene, CDR1 is ENHRY and CDR2 is SYGVKD. The CDR3 DNA reads as TGTGCCATCAGTGAGAAGGCCTCCTACGAGCAGTACTTC. Translated, it gives CAISEKASYEQYF.

This chain joins TRBV7-9 and TRBJ2-3; 12 bases are shared with TRBD2. This CDR3 is built from 18 residues. From germline, CDR1 is SEHNR and CDR2 FQNEAQ (reference sequence). V gave up 4 bases and J gave up 1 base; unmatched junction bases: 9. The CDR3 loop is CASSSTSGRPRGTDTQYF. CDR3 DNA sequence: TGTGCCAGCAGCTCTACTAGCGGGAGGCCCAGAGGCACAGATACGCAGTATTTT.

V and J are TRBV10-3 and TRBJ1-3; no definite D call. The V end was cut by 0 bases, the J end by 0 bases, with 9 bases between. The germline V gene has CDR1 ENHRY and CDR2 SYGVKD. This CDR3 has 16 amino acids. The CDR3 region is CAISESPPDSGNTIYF. In nucleotides, the CDR3 is TGTGCCATCAGTGAGTCGCCACCCGACTCTGGAAACACCATATATTTT.

The chain employs TRBV18 and TRBJ2-5; no firm D call. Per germline, CDR1 KGHSH and CDR2 LQKENI. This CDR3 region has 11 residues. V lost 6 bases and J 0 bases, leaving 2 bases between the germline ends. CDR3 amino acids: CASSYQETQYF. The CDR3, as DNA: TGTGCCAGCTCGTACCAAGAGACCCAGTACTTC.

The V and J genes are TRBV27 and TRBJ1-3; 7 bases align to TRBD1. The germline V gene encodes CDR1 MNHEY and CDR2 SMNVEV (reference sequence). CDR3 size: 15 residues. Germline trimming cut 2 bases from V and 4 bases from J; bases unmatched to any gene: 5. In nucleotides, the CDR3 is TGTGCCAGCAGTTTAGACAGGGCCGGCGGAAACACCATATATTTT. It encodes CASSLDRAGGNTIYF.

The rearrangement uses TRBV5-1 and TRBJ2-6, with 7 bases fitting TRBD1. Per the germline V gene, CDR1 is SGHRS and CDR2 is YFSETQ. Trimming removed 1 base from V and 4 bases from J; junction bases left unmatched: 2. The CDR3 covers 15 residues. The CDR3 region is CASSLQGDGANVLTF. The CDR3 DNA sequence: TGCGCCAGCAGCTTGCAGGGGGACGGGGCCAACGTCCTGACTTTC.

The chain combines TRBV20-1 with TRBJ1-2; unclear D gene. CDR3 size: 10 residues. The V end was cut by 2 bases, the J end by 12 bases, with 10 bases between. Germline CDR1 DFQATT, CDR2 SNEGSKA (reference sequence). CDR3 DNA: TGCAGTGCTAGATTATCCTCCCACACCTTC. Amino acid sequence: CSARLSSHTF.

The rearrangement links TRBV7-2 to TRBJ1-5; 7 nucleotides match TRBD1. Germline CDR1 and CDR2: SGHTA and FQGNSA. The V and J ends lost 1 base and 5 bases, in that order; junction bases with no gene match: 5. The CDR3 loop spans 15 amino acids. The CDR3 region has the DNA TGTGCCAGCAGCTTAGAAGGGGGCCCTCATCAGCCCCAGCATTTT. Its protein product is CASSLEGGPHQPQHF. The full variable domain, in which reference TRBV7-2 and TRBJ1-5 provide the parts outside the CDR3, is GAGVSQSPSNKVTEKGKDVELRCDPISGHTALYWYRQSLGQGLEFLIYFQGNSAPDKSGLPSDRFSAERTGGSVSTLTIQRTQQEDSAVYLCASSLEGGPHQPQHFGDGTRLSIL.

The chain combines TRBV27 with TRBJ2-1; TRBD2 aligns across 12 bases. This CDR3 contains 16 residues. V was pared by 4 bases and J by 7 bases, with 8 bases of the junction left unmatched. Per germline, CDR1 MNHEY and CDR2 SMNVEV (reference sequence). CDR3 protein: CASSWLAGGPWNEQFF. The CDR3 region has the DNA TGTGCCAGCAGTTGGCTAGCGGGAGGGCCGTGGAATGAGCAGTTCTTC.